Listed here are 11 T cell receptor beta chains from one sample, sequenced in a study of vaccination and CD4 T cells after COVID-19. Their target antigens are unknown. Oncomine TCR Beta short-read sequencing was applied to DNA from cultured CD4+ T cells. TCRdb fed the PCR reads into MiXCR, producing one record per CDR3 protein. This table has over 8,500 distinct CDR3 sequences, 35% to 50% appearing once. The treatment: roughly ten-day PBMC culture with coronavirus spike peptide pools or control peptides (ViraFEST assay). Material: CD4+ T cells from blood, cultured in vitro. These receptors came from a human donor who had recovered from COVID-19.

The chain carries TRBV6-5 and TRBJ2-3; a weak D match, TRBD1 (6 bases). Germline V lookup: CDR1 MNHEY, CDR2 SVGAGI. The CDR3 totals 14 residues. V was pared by 2 bases and J by 2 bases, with 8 bases between. The CDR3 reads CASSYGGLTDTQYF. The CDR3 bases are TGTGCCAGCAGTTACGGGGGCCTCACAGATACGCAGTATTTT.

The V and J genes are TRBV20-1 and TRBJ2-2; D not resolved. Trimming took 2 bases from V and 1 from J, leaving 5 bases between them. CDR3 size: 13 residues. From germline, CDR1 is DFQATT and CDR2 SNEGSKA (reference sequence). Here the CDR3 reads CSARHGNTGELFF. As DNA, the CDR3 is TGCAGTGCTAGACACGGGAACACCGGGGAGCTGTTTTTT.

The V call is TRBV9, the J call TRBJ2-2; possible D gene TRBD2, 5 bases. CDR3 length: 15 amino acids. V lost 4 bases to trimming and J lost 5 bases, with 15 bases between them. CDR1 is SGDLS, CDR2 YYNGEE, per germline. CDR3 loop: CASSPGTGWTGELFF. The CDR3 nucleotides are TGTGCCAGCAGCCCCGGTACGGGATGGACCGGGGAGCTGTTTTTT.

This clonotype was observed a few times. The chain couples TRBV20-1 to TRBJ1-6; 7 bases are a match to TRBD1. After removal of 2 bases from V and 7 bases from J, the junction contained 11 bases not matched to a gene. The CDR3 is 16 residues long. Germline V gene data show CDR1 as DFQATT and CDR2 as SNEGSKA (reference sequence). The chain's CDR3 is CSARLLLQGKNSPLHF. The CDR3 nucleotides read TGCAGTGCTAGACTTCTACTACAGGGGAAGAATTCACCCCTCCACTTT.

This chain connects TRBV30 to TRBJ1-1; TRBD1 is a possible D gene (5 bases). This CDR3 contains 12 residues. In germline, CDR1 is GTSNPN, CDR2 SVGIG (reference sequence). Trimming left V 4 bases short and J 5 bases short, with 11 bases between. CDR3 region: CAWTPGTTEAFF. In DNA, the CDR3 is TGTGCCTGGACCCCGGGGACGACTGAAGCTTTCTTT. The full variable domain, with the rest looked up from reference TRBV30 and TRBJ1-1, is SQTIHQWPATLVQPVGSPLSLECTVEGTSNPNLYWYRQAAGRGLQLLFYSVGIGQISSEVPQNLSASRPQDRQFILSSKKLLLSDSGFYLCAWTPGTTEAFFGQGTRLTVV.

This chain uses TRBV20-1 with TRBJ2-1; D is perhaps TRBD1 or TRBD2 (5 bases each). The ends were cut back, 2 bases at V and 3 bases at J, with 14 bases in the middle. The CDR3 is 15 amino acids. Per the germline V gene, CDR1 is DFQATT and CDR2 is SNEGSKA (reference sequence). The DNA for the CDR3 is TGCAGTGCTAGACCTTATCGGGGCGGCTACAATGAGCAGTTCTTC. Protein: CSARPYRGGYNEQFF.

This clonotype has just a few counts. V and J are TRBV20-1 and TRBJ2-2; 7 nucleotides agree with TRBD1. The CDR3 length is 15 residues. V shed 1 base and J 3 bases; nucleotides not matched to a gene: 5. Looked up from germline, CDR1 is DFQATT and CDR2 is SNEGSKA (reference sequence). The CDR3 spells CSARAGQTYTGELFF. The DNA for the CDR3 is TGCAGTGCTAGAGCGGGACAGACTTACACCGGGGAGCTGTTTTTT.

This sequence joins TRBV6-2 or TRBV6-3 and TRBJ1-1; D gene unclear. The CDR3 is 12 residues long. Trimming pared 10 bases from V and 1 base from J, leaving 10 bases between. Germline V gene sequence: CDR1 MNHEY, CDR2 SVGEGT. For the CDR3, the DNA is TGTGCCACCTTTCGGGAGAACACTGAAGCTTTCTTT. Translating it yields CATFRENTEAFF.

The CDR3 DNA is TGCGCCAGCAGCCAAAGTCATCAAAGGGACTATGGCTACACCTTC. It codes for CASSQSHQRDYGYTF. V is TRBV4-1 and J is TRBJ1-2; no firm D call. Germline CDR1 MGHRA, CDR2 YSYEKL. This CDR3 has 15 residues. Trimming shortened V by 2 bases and J by 3 bases, and 13 bases separated the two germline ends.

This clonotype turned up a few times. V gene TRBV6-5 combines with J gene TRBJ1-2, with 11 nucleotides matching TRBD1. The CDR3 consists of 15 residues. V lost 4 bases to trimming and J lost 8 bases; unmatched junction nucleotides: 9. Germline assignment: CDR1 MNHEY and CDR2 SVGAGI. CDR3 in amino acids: CASSSRDRGITGYTF. Here the CDR3 DNA reads TGTGCCAGCAGTTCCCGGGACAGGGGGATAACGGGCTACACCTTC.

The chain employs TRBV19 and TRBJ2-6; D is possibly TRBD1 (5 bases). Trimming shortened V by 1 base and J by 0 bases, and 7 bases separated the two germline ends. CDR1 and CDR2 (germline): LNHDA, SQIVND (reference sequence). The CDR3 totals 16 residues. The CDR3 DNA is TGTGCCAGTAGTATAGGCAGGGACTCTGGGGCCAACGTCCTGACTTTC. Translated: CASSIGRDSGANVLTF.